This T cell receptor beta chain was captured by sequencing in a study of radiotherapy plus CTLA-4 blockade in lung cancer. Produced via immunoSEQ multiplex PCR; TCRdb's table is partial and in-frame only. The table records more than 55,000 clones, approximately 80% of them present only once. Patients had chemo-refractory metastatic non-small-cell lung cancer and received focal radiation plus CTLA-4 blockade that used ipilimumab. This CDR3 comprises 17 residues. V was trimmed by 1 base and J by 2 bases, leaving 18 bases between them. Germline-derived CDR1 and CDR2 are MGHRA and YSYEKL. Study-level findings and limits: After treatment with radiotherapy plus ipilimumab, TCR clones that came from the tumor expanded in blood.

Regarding this clone: The antigen remains undetermined.

The J gene is TRBJ2-7, the V gene TRBV4-1; no firm D call. The sequence derives from a human donor with non-small cell lung cancer who had a complete response to radiotherapy plus ipilimumab. The specimen was peripheral blood, collected from a patient treated with radiotherapy plus ipilimumab. CDR3 sequence (DNA): TGCGCCAGCAGCCAAGGTCATCTCGGGTACGGCGCCTACGAGCAGTACTTC. Its protein product is CASSQGHLGYGAYEQYF.